The 6 T cell receptor beta chains listed next were all sequenced from one sample in a study of T cell repertoires in cytomegalovirus infection. No antigen is known for these receptors. Each CDR3 protein gets one entry after TCRdb re-called the reads with MiXCR. The sample lists around 110,000 distinct CDR3 sequences; roughly 9.1% were seen once. What was sequenced was PBMCs, sequenced either directly or after in vitro stimulation (not recorded which). The receptors were sampled from a human donor in good health (CMV status not recorded). Some clones in this sample may be carry-over from other donors' samples.

This clonotype was seen ten or more times. V and J are TRBV19 and TRBJ2-1; D is perhaps TRBD2 (6 bases). Germline V lookup: CDR1 LNHDA, CDR2 SQIVND (reference sequence). The V gene lost 2 bases and the J gene lost 7 bases, with 18 bases spanning the gap. This CDR3 is 16 amino acids long. The CDR3 region is CASSILATKRENEQFF. CDR3 in DNA: TGTGCCAGTAGTATACTAGCGACCAAGAGAGAGAATGAGCAGTTCTTC.

This clonotype has at least ten counts. The DNA for the CDR3 is TGTGCCAGCAACGGGGACAGGGTCAATGAGCAGTTCTTC. The encoded protein is CASNGDRVNEQFF. The chain recombines TRBV2 with TRBJ2-1, with TRBD1 matching 9 bases. V shed 7 bases, J shed 6 bases, and the junction held 4 bases outside the gene matches. Germline CDR1 reads SNHLY; CDR2 reads FYNNEI. CDR3 length: 13 amino acids.

This clonotype was detected only once. J is TRBJ2-4 and V is TRBV28, with 8 bases identical to TRBD2. The CDR3 loop spans 20 amino acids. Germline CDR1 MDHEN, CDR2 SYDVKM. V lost 6 bases, J lost 0 bases, and 19 bases stayed unmatched. CDR3 nucleotides: TGTGCCAGCAGCGCGAGGGAAGTAGCGGGATCCATTCTAGCCAAAAACATTCAGTACTTC. Translating gives CASSAREVAGSILAKNIQYF.

The genes are TRBV11-2 and TRBJ2-1; TRBD2 agrees at 8 bases. Germline V lookup: CDR1 SGHAT, CDR2 FQNNGV. Trimming took 4 bases from V and 4 from J; bases not matched to a gene: 6. CDR3 length: 15 residues. CDR3 sequence: CASSYGGGLYNEQFF. CDR3 bases: TGTGCCAGCAGCTACGGGGGGGGTCTTTACAATGAGCAGTTCTTC.

The gene calls are TRBV4-3 and TRBJ2-1, with D possibly TRBD2 on 6 matching bases. The germline gives CDR1 LGHNA, CDR2 YSLEER. There are 16 residues in the CDR3. V lost 0 bases, J lost 4 bases, and 13 bases lay in between. The CDR3 spells CASSQDWGEIYNEQFF. CDR3 DNA: TGCGCCAGCAGCCAAGATTGGGGGGAAATATACAATGAGCAGTTCTTC.

This clonotype occurred many times. The chain employs TRBV7-6 and TRBJ2-3, with 13 nucleotides matching TRBD2. This CDR3 is built from 16 residues. The trim removed 5 bases at V and 2 bases at J, leaving 4 bases unmatched. Germline CDR1 reads SGHVS; CDR2 reads FNYEAQ. The CDR3 protein is CASSPGLAGATDTQYF. The CDR3, as DNA: TGTGCCAGCAGCCCAGGACTAGCGGGGGCCACAGATACGCAGTATTTT.